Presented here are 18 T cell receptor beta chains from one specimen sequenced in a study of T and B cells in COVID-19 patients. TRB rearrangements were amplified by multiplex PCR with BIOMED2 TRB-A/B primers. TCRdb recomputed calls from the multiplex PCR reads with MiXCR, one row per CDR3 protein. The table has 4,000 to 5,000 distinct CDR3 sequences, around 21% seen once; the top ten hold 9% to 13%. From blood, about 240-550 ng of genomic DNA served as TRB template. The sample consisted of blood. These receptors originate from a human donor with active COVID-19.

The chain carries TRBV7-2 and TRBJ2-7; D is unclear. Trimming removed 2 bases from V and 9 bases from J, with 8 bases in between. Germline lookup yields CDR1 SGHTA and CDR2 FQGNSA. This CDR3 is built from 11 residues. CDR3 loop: CASSLKETQYF. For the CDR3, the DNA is TGTGCCAGCAGCTTAAAAGAGACGCAGTACTTC. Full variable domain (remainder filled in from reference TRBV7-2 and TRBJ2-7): GAGVSQSPSNKVTEKGKDVELRCDPISGHTALYWYRQSLGQGLEFLIYFQGNSAPDKSGLPSDRFSAERTGGSVSTLTIQRTQQEDSAVYLCASSLKETQYFGPGTRLTVT.

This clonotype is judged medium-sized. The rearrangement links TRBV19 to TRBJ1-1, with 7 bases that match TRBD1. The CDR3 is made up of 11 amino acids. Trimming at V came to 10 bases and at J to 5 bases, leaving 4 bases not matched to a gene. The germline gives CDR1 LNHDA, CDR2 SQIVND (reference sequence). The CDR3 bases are TGTGCCACCACAGGGGATACTGAAGCTTTCTTT. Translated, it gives CATTGDTEAFF.

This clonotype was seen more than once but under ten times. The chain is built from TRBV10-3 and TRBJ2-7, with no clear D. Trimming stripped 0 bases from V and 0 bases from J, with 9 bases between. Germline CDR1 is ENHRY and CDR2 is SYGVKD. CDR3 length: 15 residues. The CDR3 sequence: CAISESVGSSYEQYF. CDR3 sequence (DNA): TGTGCCATCAGTGAGTCCGTGGGAAGCTCCTACGAGCAGTACTTC.

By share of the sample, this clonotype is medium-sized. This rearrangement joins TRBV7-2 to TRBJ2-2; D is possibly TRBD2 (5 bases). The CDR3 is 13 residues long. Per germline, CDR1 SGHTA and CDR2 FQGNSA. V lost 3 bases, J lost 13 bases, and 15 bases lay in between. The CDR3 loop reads CASSFGKGDRLFF. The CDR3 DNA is TGTGCCAGCAGCTTTGGGAAGGGAGATAGGCTGTTTTTT.

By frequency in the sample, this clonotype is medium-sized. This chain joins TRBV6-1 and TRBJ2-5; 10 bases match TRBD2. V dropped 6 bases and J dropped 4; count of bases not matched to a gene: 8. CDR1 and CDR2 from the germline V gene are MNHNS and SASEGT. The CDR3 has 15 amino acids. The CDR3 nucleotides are TGTGCCAGCAGACGTCAACTAGCGGGAAGAGAGACCCAGTACTTC. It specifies CASRRQLAGRETQYF.

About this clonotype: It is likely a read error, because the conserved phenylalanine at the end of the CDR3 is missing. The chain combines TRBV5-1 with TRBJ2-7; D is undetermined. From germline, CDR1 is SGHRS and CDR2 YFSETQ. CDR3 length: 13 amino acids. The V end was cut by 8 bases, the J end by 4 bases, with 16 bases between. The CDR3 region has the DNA TGCGCCAGTTCGACATCATCCATATACGAGCAGTACATC. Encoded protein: CASSTSSIYEQYI.

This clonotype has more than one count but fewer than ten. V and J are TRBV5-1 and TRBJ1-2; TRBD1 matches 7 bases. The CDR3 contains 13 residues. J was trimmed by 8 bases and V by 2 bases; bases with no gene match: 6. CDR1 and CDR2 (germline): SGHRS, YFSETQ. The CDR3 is CASSFDRVGGYTF. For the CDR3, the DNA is TGCGCCAGCAGCTTCGACAGGGTTGGCGGCTACACCTTC. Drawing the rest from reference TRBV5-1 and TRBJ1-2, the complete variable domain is KAGVTQTPRYLIKTRGQQVTLSCSPISGHRSVSWYQQTPGQGLQFLFEYFSETQRNKGNFPGRFSGRQFSNSRSEMNVSTLELGDSALYLCASSFDRVGGYTFGSGTRLTVV.

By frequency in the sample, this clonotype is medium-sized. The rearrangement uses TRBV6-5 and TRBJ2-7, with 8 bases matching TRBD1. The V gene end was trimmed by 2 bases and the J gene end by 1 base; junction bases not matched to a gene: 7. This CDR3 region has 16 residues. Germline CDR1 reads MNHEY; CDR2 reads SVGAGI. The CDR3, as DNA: TGTGCCAGCAGTTACGTCCCGGGGACAGGATCCTACGAGCAGTACTTC. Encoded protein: CASSYVPGTGSYEQYF.

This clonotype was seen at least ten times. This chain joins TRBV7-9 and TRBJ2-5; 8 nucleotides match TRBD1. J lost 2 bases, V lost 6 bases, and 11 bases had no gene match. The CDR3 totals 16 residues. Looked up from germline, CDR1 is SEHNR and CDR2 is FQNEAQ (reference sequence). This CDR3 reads CASSYSGTGAQETQYF. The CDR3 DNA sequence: TGTGCCAGCAGTTATTCCGGGACAGGTGCACAAGAGACCCAGTACTTC.

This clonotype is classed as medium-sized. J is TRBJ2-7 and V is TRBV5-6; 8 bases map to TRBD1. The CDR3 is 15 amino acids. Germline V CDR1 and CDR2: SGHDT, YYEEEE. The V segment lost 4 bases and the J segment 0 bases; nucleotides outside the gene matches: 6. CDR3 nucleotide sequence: TGTGCCAGCAGCCACGGGGACAGGATCTCCTACGAGCAGTACTTC. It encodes CASSHGDRISYEQYF.

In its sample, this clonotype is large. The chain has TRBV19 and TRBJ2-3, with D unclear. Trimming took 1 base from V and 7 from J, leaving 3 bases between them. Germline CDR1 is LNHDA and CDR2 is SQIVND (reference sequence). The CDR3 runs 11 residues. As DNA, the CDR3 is TGTGCCAGTAGTATAGGGAATACGCAGTATTTT. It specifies CASSIGNTQYF.

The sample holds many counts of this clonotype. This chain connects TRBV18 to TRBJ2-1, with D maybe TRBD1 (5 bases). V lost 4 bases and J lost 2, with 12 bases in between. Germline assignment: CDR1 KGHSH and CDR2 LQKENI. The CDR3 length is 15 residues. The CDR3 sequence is CASSLAEGAYNEQFF. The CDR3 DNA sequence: TGTGCCAGCTCACTCGCGGAAGGGGCCTACAATGAGCAGTTCTTC.

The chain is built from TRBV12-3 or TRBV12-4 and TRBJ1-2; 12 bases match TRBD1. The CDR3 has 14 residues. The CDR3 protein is CASGTGTGGRGYTF. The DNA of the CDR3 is TGTGCTAGTGGTACCGGGACAGGGGGCCGTGGCTACACCTTC.

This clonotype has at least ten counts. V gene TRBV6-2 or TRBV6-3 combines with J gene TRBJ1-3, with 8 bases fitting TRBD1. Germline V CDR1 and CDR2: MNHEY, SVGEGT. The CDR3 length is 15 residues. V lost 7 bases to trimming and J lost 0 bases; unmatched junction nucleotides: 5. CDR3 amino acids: CASNRQGYSGNTIYF. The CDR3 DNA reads TGTGCCAGCAACAGACAGGGGTACTCTGGAAACACCATATATTTT.

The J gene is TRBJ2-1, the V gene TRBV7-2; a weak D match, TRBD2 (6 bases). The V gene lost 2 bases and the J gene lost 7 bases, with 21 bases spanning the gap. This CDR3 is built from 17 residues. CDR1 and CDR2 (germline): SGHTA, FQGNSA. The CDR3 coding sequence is TGTGCCAGCAGCTTATCCCCGGGAGTAATTAGAGGGAATGAGCAGTTCTTC. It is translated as CASSLSPGVIRGNEQFF.

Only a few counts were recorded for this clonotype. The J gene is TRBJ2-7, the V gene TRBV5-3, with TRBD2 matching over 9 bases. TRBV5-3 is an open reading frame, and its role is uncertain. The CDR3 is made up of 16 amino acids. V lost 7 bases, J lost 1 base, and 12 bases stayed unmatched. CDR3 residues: CARPHPLSGRSYEQYF. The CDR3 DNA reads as TGTGCCAGACCCCATCCACTTAGCGGGAGATCCTACGAGCAGTACTTC.

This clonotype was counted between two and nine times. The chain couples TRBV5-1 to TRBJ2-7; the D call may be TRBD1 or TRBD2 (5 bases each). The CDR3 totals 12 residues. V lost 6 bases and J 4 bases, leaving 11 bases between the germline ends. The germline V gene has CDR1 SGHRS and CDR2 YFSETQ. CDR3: CASNRDPYEQYF. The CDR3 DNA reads TGCGCCAGCAATCGGGACCCATACGAGCAGTACTTC.

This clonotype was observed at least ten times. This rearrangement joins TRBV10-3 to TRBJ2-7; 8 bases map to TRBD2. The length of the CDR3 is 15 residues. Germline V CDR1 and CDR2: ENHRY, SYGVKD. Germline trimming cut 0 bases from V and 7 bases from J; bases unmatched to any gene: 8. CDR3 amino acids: CAISESRGGSREQYF. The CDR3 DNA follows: TGTGCCATCAGTGAGTCTCGGGGGGGATCGCGGGAGCAGTACTTC.